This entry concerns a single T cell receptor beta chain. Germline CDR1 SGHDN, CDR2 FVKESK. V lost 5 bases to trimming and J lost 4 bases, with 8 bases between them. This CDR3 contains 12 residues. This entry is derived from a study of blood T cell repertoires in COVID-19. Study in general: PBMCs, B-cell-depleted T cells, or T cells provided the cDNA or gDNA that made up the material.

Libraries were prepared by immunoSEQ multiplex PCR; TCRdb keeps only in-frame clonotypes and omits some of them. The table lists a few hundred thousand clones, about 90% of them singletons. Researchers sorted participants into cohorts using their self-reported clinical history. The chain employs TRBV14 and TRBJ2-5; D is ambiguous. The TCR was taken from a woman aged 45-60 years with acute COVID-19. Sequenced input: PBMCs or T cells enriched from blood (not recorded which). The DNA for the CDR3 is TGTGCCAGCAGCTTACTCTTAGAGACCCAGTACTTC. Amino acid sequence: CASSLLLETQYF.